This T cell receptor (beta chain) was recorded in a study of long-term antiretroviral therapy in people with HIV. This clone was detected a few times. Its antigen is still unknown. Study-wide findings and caveats: Post-treatment diversity went higher with ART but stayed below transplant donor controls. Gathering of blood took place between about 2004 and 2018, possibly under older ART regimens.

immunoSEQ v3.0 was run at survey level. Profiled with immunoSEQ multiplex PCR; TCRdb holds only in-frame clones, not every one. This sample has more than 25,000 clones; approximately 80% occur once, and the top ten carry approximately 8.3%. None of the participants with HIV were treated outside the United States. CDR1 and CDR2 from the germline V gene are LGHNA and YSLEER. Trimming took off 4 bases at V and 0 bases at J, with 16 bases between the two ends. The CDR3 loop spans 16 amino acids. The source was unsorted PBMCs, collected 3 years after starting antiretroviral therapy. The source of this sequence is a man aged 35-49 years with HIV. The rearrangement links TRBV4-3 to TRBJ2-7; D gene uncertain. The CDR3 loop reads CASSPGWGLGSYEQYF. The CDR3 coding sequence is TGCGCCAGCAGCCCAGGCTGGGGATTAGGCTCCTACGAGCAGTACTTC.